These 18 T cell receptor beta chains were all obtained from the same sample, sequenced in a study of identifying expanded T cells in peripheral blood. Measured with immunoSEQ multiplex PCR; TCRdb has only the in-frame clones, and not every one. The sample records under 130,000 clones, about 89% being singletons. The sample taken for sequencing was blood. The receptors shown here come from a person aged 18 to 75 in good health.

This chain joins TRBV10-3 and TRBJ2-5; 10 bases are a match to TRBD2. With 3 bases clipped from V and 2 bases from J, the junction kept 3 bases outside the gene matches. The germline V gene encodes CDR1 ENHRY and CDR2 SYGVKD. The CDR3 spans 15 residues. The CDR3 region is CAISDSGGLQETQYF. As DNA, the CDR3 is TGTGCCATCAGTGATAGCGGGGGGCTACAAGAGACCCAGTACTTC.

The rearrangement uses TRBV18 and TRBJ1-4, with a possible D match to TRBD1 (5 bases). Per the germline V gene, CDR1 is KGHSH and CDR2 is LQKENI. V was shortened by 4 bases and J by 0 bases, with 18 bases between the two germline ends. The CDR3 is 18 amino acids. CDR3: CASSLMSRAGATNEKLFF. The CDR3 DNA reads TGTGCCAGCTCACTAATGAGCAGGGCAGGCGCAACTAATGAAAAACTGTTTTTT.

The V and J genes are TRBV19 and TRBJ1-2; 8 positions agree with TRBD1. CDR3 length: 15 amino acids. V lost 6 bases to trimming and J lost 2 bases; unmatched junction nucleotides: 8. Looked up from germline, CDR1 is LNHDA and CDR2 is SQIVND (reference sequence). The CDR3 coding sequence is TGTGCCAGTAGGAAAGTACAGGGGGGAAACTATGGCTACACCTTC. It specifies CASRKVQGGNYGYTF.

The rearrangement links TRBV6-5 to TRBJ2-3; D remains unclear. The V gene's germline CDR1 is MNHEY and CDR2 SVGAGI. The V gene lost 3 bases and the J gene lost 3 bases, with 10 bases spanning the gap. The CDR3 length is 14 residues. The CDR3 DNA reads as TGTGCCAGCAGTTATCAGTGGCAAACAGATACGCAGTATTTT. It specifies CASSYQWQTDTQYF.

This rearrangement joins TRBV11-2 to TRBJ2-2; unclear D gene. CDR3 length: 15 amino acids. Trimming cost V 1 base and J 0 bases, with 6 bases left between them. Germline loops: CDR1 SGHAT, CDR2 FQNNGV. CDR3 sequence: CASSLASANTGELFF. The CDR3 DNA reads as TGTGCCAGCAGCTTAGCGTCCGCGAACACCGGGGAGCTGTTTTTT.

V and J are TRBV6-5 and TRBJ2-6; unclear D gene. The CDR3 totals 15 residues. V was trimmed by 2 bases and J by 0 bases, leaving 5 bases between them. Germline CDR1 and CDR2: MNHEY and SVGAGI. DNA for the CDR3: TGTGCCAGCAGTTACGGGATCTCTGGGGCCAACGTCCTGACTTTC. Protein: CASSYGISGANVLTF.

The chain joins TRBV5-8 to TRBJ1-2; D may be TRBD1 (5 bases). V dropped 2 bases and J dropped 6 bases, with 14 bases sitting between them. This CDR3 region has 14 residues. Germline lookup yields CDR1 SGHTS and CDR2 YDEGEE. The CDR3 DNA is TGTGCCAGCAGCTTTTGGGGGGGGTTCGATGGCTACACCTTC. Its translation: CASSFWGGFDGYTF.

The rearrangement joins TRBV11-2 to TRBJ2-2; D is undetermined. V lost 3 bases and J 6 bases, leaving 8 bases between the germline ends. The CDR3 covers 13 residues. Germline V lookup: CDR1 SGHAT, CDR2 FQNNGV. Written as DNA, the CDR3 is TGTGCCAGCAGCTTTTTAGAGGCCGGGGAGCTGTTTTTT. It is translated as CASSFLEAGELFF.

The rearrangement uses TRBV5-1 and TRBJ1-3; no reliable D call. This CDR3 has 13 amino acids. Trimming left V 5 bases short and J 2 bases short, with 8 bases between. Germline-derived CDR1 and CDR2 are SGHRS and YFSETQ. This chain's CDR3 is CASSFGAGNTIYF. The CDR3 DNA is TGCGCCAGCAGTTTTGGGGCTGGAAACACCATATATTTT.

This chain connects TRBV6-6 to TRBJ2-5; possibly TRBD1 for D (6 bases). Germline V gene sequence: CDR1 MNHNY, CDR2 SVGAGI (reference sequence). Trimming left V 6 bases short and J 2 bases short, with 16 bases between. CDR3 length: 15 residues. As DNA, the CDR3 is TGTGCCAGCAGAACCGACAGGATTGGACAAGAGACCCAGTACTTC. Translated, it gives CASRTDRIGQETQYF.

This chain links TRBV2 with TRBJ2-5, with D hard to call. The germline V and J ends were trimmed by 7 bases and 4 bases, with 16 bases remaining between them. The CDR3 is 14 amino acids. In germline, CDR1 is SNHLY, CDR2 FYNNEI. The CDR3 here is CASTAWVVGETQYF. Written as DNA, the CDR3 is TGTGCCAGCACTGCATGGGTAGTGGGAGAGACCCAGTACTTC.

This clone was picked up a small number of times. V usage is TRBV6-5 and J usage is TRBJ1-4; 9 positions match TRBD1. Trimming at V came to 11 bases and at J to 3 bases, leaving 4 bases not matched to a gene. CDR3 length equals 13 residues. Per germline, CDR1 MNHEY and CDR2 SVGAGI. For the CDR3, the DNA is TGTGCCGCCTGGGACAGGGCTAATGAAAAACTGTTTTTT. Translated, it gives CAAWDRANEKLFF.

As DNA, the CDR3 is TGTGCCAGCTCAGCCTCCGTATGGAGGGCCCACTATAGCAATCAGCCCCAGCATTTT. Amino acid sequence: CASSASVWRAHYSNQPQHF. The chain is built from TRBV18 and TRBJ1-5, with D unresolved. The CDR3 is 19 residues long. Germline V gives CDR1 KGHSH, CDR2 LQKENI. V was cut by 5 bases and J by 0 bases, with 23 bases left in between.

V and J are TRBV18 and TRBJ1-4; unclear D gene. Germline values: CDR1 KGHSH, CDR2 LQKENI. Trimming took 3 bases from V and 3 from J, leaving 11 bases between them. The CDR3 length is 15 residues. Here the CDR3 DNA reads TGTGCCAGCTCACCGCGCGGACCGTCTAATGAAAAACTGTTTTTT. It codes for CASSPRGPSNEKLFF.

This chain uses TRBV13 with TRBJ1-4; D not resolved. V lost 5 bases to trimming and J lost 8 bases, with 18 bases between them. This CDR3 is built from 15 residues. Germline V gene sequence: CDR1 PRHDT, CDR2 FYEKMQ (reference sequence). The DNA for the CDR3 is TGTGCCAGCAGCCTCCCCGGGTCGGGAGACGAAAAACTGTTTTTT. Amino acid sequence: CASSLPGSGDEKLFF.

The genes are TRBV12-5 and TRBJ1-2; the D gene is possibly TRBD1 (5 bases). V lost 2 bases and J 8 bases, leaving 9 bases between the germline ends. This CDR3 region has 12 residues. Per germline, CDR1 LGHNT and CDR2 FRNRAP. The DNA for the CDR3 is TGTGCTAGTGGTTTGCTGGGGGAAGGCTACACCTTC. Translated, it gives CASGLLGEGYTF.

The chain uses TRBV6-1 and TRBJ2-3, with unresolved D. The germline gives CDR1 MNHNS, CDR2 SASEGT. Deletions cut 6 bases from V and 4 bases from J, with 8 bases between. The CDR3 loop spans 12 amino acids. The CDR3 reads CASSPEADTQYF. The DNA of the CDR3 is TGTGCCAGCAGCCCCGAAGCAGATACGCAGTATTTT.

This clone showed up just once. The chain carries TRBV6-1 and TRBJ1-2; no clear D gene. This CDR3 is 14 amino acids long. CDR1 and CDR2 (germline): MNHNS, SASEGT. V was clipped by 4 bases and J by 1 base, with 10 bases between them. CDR3 in DNA: TGTGCCAGCAGTGTGCAGCAACTTAACTATGGCTACACCTTC. Protein sequence: CASSVQQLNYGYTF.